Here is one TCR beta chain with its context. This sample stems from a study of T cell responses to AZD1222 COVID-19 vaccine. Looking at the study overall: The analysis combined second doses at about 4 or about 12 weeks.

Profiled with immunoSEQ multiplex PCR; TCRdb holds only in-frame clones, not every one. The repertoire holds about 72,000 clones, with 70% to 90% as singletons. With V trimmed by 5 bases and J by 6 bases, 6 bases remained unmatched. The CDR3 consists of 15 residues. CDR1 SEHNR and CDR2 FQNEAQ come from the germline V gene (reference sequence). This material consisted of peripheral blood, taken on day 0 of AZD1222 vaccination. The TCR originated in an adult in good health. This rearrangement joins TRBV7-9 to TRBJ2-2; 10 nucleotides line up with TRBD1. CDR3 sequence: CASSRPTGGSGELFF. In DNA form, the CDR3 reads TGTGCCAGCAGCCGCCCGACAGGGGGCTCCGGGGAGCTGTTTTTT.